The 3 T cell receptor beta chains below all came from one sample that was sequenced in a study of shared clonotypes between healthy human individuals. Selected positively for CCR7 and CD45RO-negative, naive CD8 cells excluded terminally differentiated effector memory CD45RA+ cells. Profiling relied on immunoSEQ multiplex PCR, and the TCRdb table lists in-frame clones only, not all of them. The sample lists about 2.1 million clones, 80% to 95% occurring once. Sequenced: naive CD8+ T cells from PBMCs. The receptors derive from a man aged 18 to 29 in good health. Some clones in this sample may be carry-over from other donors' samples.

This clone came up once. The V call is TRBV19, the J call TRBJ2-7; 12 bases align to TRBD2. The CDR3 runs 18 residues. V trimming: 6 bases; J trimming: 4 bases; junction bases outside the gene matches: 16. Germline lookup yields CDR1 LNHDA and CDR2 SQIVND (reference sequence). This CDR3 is CASSSGIPGLAGVYEQYF. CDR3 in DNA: TGTGCCAGTAGCAGCGGGATCCCGGGACTAGCGGGCGTTTACGAGCAGTACTTC.

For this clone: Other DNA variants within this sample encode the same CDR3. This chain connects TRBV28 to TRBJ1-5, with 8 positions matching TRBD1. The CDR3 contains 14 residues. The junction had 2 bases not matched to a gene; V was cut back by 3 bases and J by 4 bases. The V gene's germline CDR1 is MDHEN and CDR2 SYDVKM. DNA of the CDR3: TGTGCCAGCAGTTTTGGACAGGGAAATCAGCCCCAGCATTTT. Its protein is CASSFGQGNQPQHF.

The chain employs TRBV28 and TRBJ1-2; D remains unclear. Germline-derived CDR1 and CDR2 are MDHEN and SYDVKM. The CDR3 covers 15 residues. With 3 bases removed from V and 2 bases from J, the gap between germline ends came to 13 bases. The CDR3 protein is CASSFPWEDNYGYTF. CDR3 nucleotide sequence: TGTGCCAGCAGTTTCCCATGGGAGGACAACTATGGCTACACCTTC.